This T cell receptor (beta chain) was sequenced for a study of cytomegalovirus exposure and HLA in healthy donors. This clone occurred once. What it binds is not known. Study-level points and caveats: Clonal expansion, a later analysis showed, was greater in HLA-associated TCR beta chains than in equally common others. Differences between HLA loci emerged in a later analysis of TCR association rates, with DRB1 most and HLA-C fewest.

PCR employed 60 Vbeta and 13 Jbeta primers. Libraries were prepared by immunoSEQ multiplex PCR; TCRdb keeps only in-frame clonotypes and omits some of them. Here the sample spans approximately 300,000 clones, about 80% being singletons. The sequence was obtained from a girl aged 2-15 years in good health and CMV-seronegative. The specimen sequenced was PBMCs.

CDR3 loop: CASSYSVLTGDTQYF. The CDR3, as DNA: TGTGCCAGCAGTTACTCGGTCCTTACAGGGGATACGCAGTATTTT. The chain couples TRBV6-5 to TRBJ2-3; D perhaps matches TRBD1 (6 bases). CDR3 length: 15 residues. Germline V gene lookup returns CDR1 MNHEY and CDR2 SVGAGI. Between the trimmed V and J ends, which lost 0 bases and 6 bases, there was a span of 13 bases.